This T cell receptor (beta chain) was documented in a study of blood T cell repertoires in COVID-19. As for the study in general: COVID-19 samples from acute and convalescent phases originated in the United States, Italy and Spain.

Seattle researchers signed up patients amid active infection and tracked them longitudinally. This CDR3 is 19 amino acids long. The germline V gene has CDR1 LNHDA and CDR2 SQIVND (reference sequence). Trimming removed 8 bases from V and 5 bases from J; junction bases left unmatched: 22. In the authors' methods: From reference gene primer amplification, estimates of nucleated cell counts were derived. Assay used: immunoSEQ multiplex PCR; TCRdb lists only in-frame clones, some missing. Clone size and V and J calls were adopted from that table, with D and trimming inferred from the DNA. The sample carries approximately 340,000 clones, about 87% recorded once.

This clonotype originated in a man aged 30 to 45 with COVID-19, enrolled during active disease. This sequence joins TRBV19 and TRBJ2-2; TRBD1 matches 8 bases. Sequencing was performed on peripheral blood. CDR3 region: CASRNRLDRVSSITGELFF. The CDR3 DNA sequence: TGTGCCAGTCGAAATCGGTTGGACAGGGTATCATCAATTACCGGGGAGCTGTTTTTT.